Sequencing of this TCR beta chain was carried out in a study of technical replicates of blood from four donors listed by TCRdb under 2017. As regards this clone: Its antigen is not yet known. No clone much larger than this one lies a single base away; base qualities are absent.

Via the germline V gene, CDR1 is SGDLS and CDR2 YYNGEE. Measured from the cysteine to the phenylalanine, the CDR3 is 19 residues long. Solely the CDR3 DNA is kept, with 57 bases framed from the first base. V is shortened by 2 bases, J by 6 bases, and the region joining them spans 27 bases. Receptors were amplified or captured by the immunoSEQ multiplex PCR assay. TCRdb limited this immuneACCESS table to in-frame rearrangements with V and J called. A share of clones is missing; checked studies link under half to unresolved V genes, and the rest is unexplained. For this sample the table gives 65,000 to 80,000 clones, of which approximately 91% were detected only once. Of the sample, approximately 0.4% falls within the top ten clones.

Sequenced input: T cells isolated from PBMCs. The TCR comes from a human donor in good health. Recombination joined TRBV9 with TRBJ2-1; a tentative D call is TRBD1 (6 bases match). The nucleotide sequence is TGTGCCAGCAGCGTGGAGACACAGGGTGCACTTCTATACGGCAATGAGCAGTTCTTC. Its translation is CASSVETQGALLYGNEQFF. Joined to the reference TRBV9 and TRBJ2-1 proteins, this CDR3 gives the full variable domain: DSGVTQTPKHLITATGQRVTLRCSPRSGDLSVYWYQQSLDQGLQFLIQYYNGEERAKGNILERFSAQQFPDLHSELNLSSLELGDSALYFCASSVETQGALLYGNEQFFGPGTRLTVL.